Detailed here is one T cell receptor beta chain. Its matching antigen is unknown. The assay was immunoSEQ multiplex PCR, and TCRdb's table has in-frame clones only and misses some. There are 250,000 or so clones in the sample; 60% to 75% occur only once, and 15% lies in the top ten. Germline V CDR1 and CDR2: SGHNT, YENEEA. The V and J ends lost 5 bases and 11 bases, in that order; junction bases with no gene match: 7. This CDR3 contains 12 residues. This specimen comes from a study of cytotoxic CD8 clonotypes in ibrutinib-treated CLL. Study results and limitations: Sampling times differed between sustained-remission and progressing patients.

The chain links TRBV11-3 to TRBJ1-1; TRBD1 matches at 8 bases. The source was PBMCs, collected after 24 months of ibrutinib treatment. The sequence came from a human donor with chronic lymphocytic leukemia. Here the CDR3 reads CASSIGQGTAFF. In DNA, the CDR3 is TGTGCCAGCAGCATAGGACAGGGTACGGCTTTCTTT.